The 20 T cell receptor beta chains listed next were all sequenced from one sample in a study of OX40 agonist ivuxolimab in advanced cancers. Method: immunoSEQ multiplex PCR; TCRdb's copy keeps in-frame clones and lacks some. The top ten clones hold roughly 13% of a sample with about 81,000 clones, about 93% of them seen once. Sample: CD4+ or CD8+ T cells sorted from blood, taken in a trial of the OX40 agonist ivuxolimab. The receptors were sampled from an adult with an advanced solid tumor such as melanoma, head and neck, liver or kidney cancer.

Here the CDR3 DNA reads TGTGCCAGCAGTCCCGCGACAGGGAACGAGCAGTACTTC. This sequence encodes CASSPATGNEQYF. The rearrangement links TRBV6-5 to TRBJ2-7, with 7 bases fitting TRBD1. Losses at the gene ends were 5 bases for V and 5 bases for J; bases not matched to a gene: 6. The V gene's germline CDR1 is MNHEY and CDR2 SVGAGI. There are 13 residues in the CDR3.

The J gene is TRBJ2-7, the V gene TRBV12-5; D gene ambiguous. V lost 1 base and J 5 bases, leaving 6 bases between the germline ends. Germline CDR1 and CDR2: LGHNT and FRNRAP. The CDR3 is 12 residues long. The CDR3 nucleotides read TGTGCTAGTGGTTTGGGGGCCCACGAGCAGTACTTC. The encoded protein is CASGLGAHEQYF.

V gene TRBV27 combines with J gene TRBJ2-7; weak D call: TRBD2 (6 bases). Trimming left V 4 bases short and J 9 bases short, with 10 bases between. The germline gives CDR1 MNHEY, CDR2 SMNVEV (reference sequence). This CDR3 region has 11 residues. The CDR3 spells CASSWGVGQYF. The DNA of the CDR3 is TGTGCCAGCAGTTGGGGGGTTGGGCAGTACTTC.

CDR3 sequence: CASSQSAGVGSGRRETQYF. The DNA for the CDR3 is TGCGCCAGCAGTCAGTCGGCAGGGGTAGGTAGCGGGAGGCGGGAGACCCAGTACTTC. The gene calls are TRBV23-1 and TRBJ2-5, with 10 bases fitting TRBD2. TRBV23-1 is labeled an ORF, and its function is uncertain. There are 19 residues in the CDR3. The ends lost 3 bases at V and 5 bases at J; junction bases unmatched: 18.

CDR3 amino acids: CASSFRGGGQNTEAFF. In DNA, the CDR3 is TGTGCCAGCAGCTTCAGGGGGGGAGGACAGAACACTGAAGCTTTCTTT. V gene TRBV5-8 combines with J gene TRBJ1-1, with TRBD1 identical over 7 bases. This CDR3 region has 16 residues. V was pared by 2 bases and J by 1 base, with 8 bases of the junction left unmatched. CDR1 and CDR2 from the germline V gene are SGHTS and YDEGEE.

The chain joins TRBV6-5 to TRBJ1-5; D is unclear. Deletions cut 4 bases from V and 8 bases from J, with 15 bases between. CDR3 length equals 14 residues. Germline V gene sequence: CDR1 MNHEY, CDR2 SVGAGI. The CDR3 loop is CASSSGDVREPQHF. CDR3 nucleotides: TGTGCCAGCAGTTCGGGCGATGTTAGGGAGCCCCAGCATTTT.

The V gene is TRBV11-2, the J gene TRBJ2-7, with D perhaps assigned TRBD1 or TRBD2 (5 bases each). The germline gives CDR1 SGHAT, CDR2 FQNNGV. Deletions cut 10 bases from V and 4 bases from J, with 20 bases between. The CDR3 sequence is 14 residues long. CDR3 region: CAIRPGTQDYEQYF. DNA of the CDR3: TGTGCCATCCGACCCGGGACGCAAGATTACGAGCAGTACTTC.

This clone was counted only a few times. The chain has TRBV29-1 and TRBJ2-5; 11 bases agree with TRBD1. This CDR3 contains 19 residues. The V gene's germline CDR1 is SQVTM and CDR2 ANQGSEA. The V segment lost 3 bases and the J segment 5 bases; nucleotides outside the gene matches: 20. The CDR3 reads CSVEWRSGTGGSLKETQYF. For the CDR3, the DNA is TGCAGCGTTGAGTGGAGATCCGGGACAGGGGGTTCGCTCAAGGAGACCCAGTACTTC.

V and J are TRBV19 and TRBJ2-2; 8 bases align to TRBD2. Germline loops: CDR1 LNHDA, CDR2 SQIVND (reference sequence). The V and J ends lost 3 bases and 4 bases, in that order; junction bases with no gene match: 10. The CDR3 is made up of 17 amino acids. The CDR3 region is CASSMGAAGGPTGELFF. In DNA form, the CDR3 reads TGTGCCAGTAGTATGGGGGCCGCGGGAGGCCCCACCGGGGAGCTGTTTTTT. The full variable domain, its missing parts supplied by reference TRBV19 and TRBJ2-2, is DGGITQSPKYLFRKEGQNVTLSCEQNLNHDAMYWYRQDPGQGLRLIYYSQIVNDFQKGDIAEGYSVSREKKESFPLTVTSAQKNPTAFYLCASSMGAAGGPTGELFFGEGSRLTVL.

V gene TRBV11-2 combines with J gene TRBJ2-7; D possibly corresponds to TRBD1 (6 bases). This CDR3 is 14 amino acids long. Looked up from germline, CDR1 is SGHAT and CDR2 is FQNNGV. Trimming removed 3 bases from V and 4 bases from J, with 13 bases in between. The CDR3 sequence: CASSFDTGTYEQYF. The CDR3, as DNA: TGTGCCAGCAGCTTTGATACAGGGACGTACGAGCAGTACTTC.

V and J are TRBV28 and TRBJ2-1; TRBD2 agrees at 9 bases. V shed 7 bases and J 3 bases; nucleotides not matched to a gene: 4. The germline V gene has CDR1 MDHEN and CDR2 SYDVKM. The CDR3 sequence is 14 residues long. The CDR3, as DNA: TGTGCCAGCATACTGACTAGCGGCTACAATGAGCAGTTCTTC. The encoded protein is CASILTSGYNEQFF.

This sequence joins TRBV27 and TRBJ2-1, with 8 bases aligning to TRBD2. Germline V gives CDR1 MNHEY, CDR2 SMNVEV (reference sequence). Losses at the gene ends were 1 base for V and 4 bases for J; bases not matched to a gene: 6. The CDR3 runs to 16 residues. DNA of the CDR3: TGTGCCAGCAGTTTATTAGGTAGCGGGGTTTACAATGAGCAGTTCTTC. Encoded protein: CASSLLGSGVYNEQFF.

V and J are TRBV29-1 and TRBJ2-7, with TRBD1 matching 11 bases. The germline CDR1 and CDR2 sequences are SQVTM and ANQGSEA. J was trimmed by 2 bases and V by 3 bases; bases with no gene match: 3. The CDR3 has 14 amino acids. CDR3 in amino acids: CSVEADRGPYEQYF. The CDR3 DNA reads TGCAGCGTTGAGGCGGACAGGGGGCCCTACGAGCAGTACTTC.

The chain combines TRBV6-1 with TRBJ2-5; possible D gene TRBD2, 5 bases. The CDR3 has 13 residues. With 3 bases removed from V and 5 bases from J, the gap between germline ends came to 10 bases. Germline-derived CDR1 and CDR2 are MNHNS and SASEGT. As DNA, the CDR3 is TGTGCCAGCAGTGACGAGGGCGGGGAGACCCAGTACTTC. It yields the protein CASSDEGGETQYF.

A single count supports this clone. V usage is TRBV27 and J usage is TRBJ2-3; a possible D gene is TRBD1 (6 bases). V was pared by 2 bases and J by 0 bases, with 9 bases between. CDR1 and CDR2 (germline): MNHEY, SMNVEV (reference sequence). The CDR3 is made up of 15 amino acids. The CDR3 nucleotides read TGTGCCAGCAGTTTAGGGGGCCCGAGCACAGATACGCAGTATTTT. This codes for CASSLGGPSTDTQYF.

CDR3 amino acids: CAWSLDSGVTGELFF. The CDR3, as DNA: TGTGCCTGGAGTTTGGATAGCGGGGTTACCGGGGAGCTGTTTTTT. V is TRBV30 and J is TRBJ2-2; 8 nucleotides line up with TRBD2. After removal of 2 bases from V and 5 bases from J, the junction contained 7 bases not matched to a gene. The CDR3 runs to 15 residues. The germline V gene encodes CDR1 GTSNPN and CDR2 SVGIG (reference sequence).

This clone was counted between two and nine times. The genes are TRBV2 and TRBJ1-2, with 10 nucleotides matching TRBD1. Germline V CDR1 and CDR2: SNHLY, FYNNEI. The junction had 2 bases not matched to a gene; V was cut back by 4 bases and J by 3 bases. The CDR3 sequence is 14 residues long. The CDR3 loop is CASSGQGADYGYTF. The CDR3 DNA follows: TGTGCCAGCAGTGGACAGGGGGCCGACTATGGCTACACCTTC.

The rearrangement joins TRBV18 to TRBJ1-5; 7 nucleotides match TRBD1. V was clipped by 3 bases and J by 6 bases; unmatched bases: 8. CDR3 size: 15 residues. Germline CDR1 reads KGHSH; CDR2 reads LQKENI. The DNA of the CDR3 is TGTGCCAGCTCACCTACAGGGGTAGGTGCTCAGCCCCAGCATTTT. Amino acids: CASSPTGVGAQPQHF.

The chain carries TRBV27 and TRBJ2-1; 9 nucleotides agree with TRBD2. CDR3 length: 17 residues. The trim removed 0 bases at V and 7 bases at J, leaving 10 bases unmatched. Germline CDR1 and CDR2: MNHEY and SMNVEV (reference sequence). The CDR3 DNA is TGTGCCAGCAGTTTATCCGAGCGGGAGGCCTTGATTAATGAGCAGTTCTTC. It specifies CASSLSEREALINEQFF.

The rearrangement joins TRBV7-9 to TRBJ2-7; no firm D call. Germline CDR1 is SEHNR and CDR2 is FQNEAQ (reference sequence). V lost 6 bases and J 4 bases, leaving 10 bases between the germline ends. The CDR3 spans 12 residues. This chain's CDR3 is CASSQDLYEQYF. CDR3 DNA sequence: TGTGCCAGCAGTCAGGACCTATACGAGCAGTACTTC.